The 10 T cell receptor beta chains presented below share a single source sample, sequenced in a study of blood T cells in healthy people across ages (dated by TCRdb to 2013 to 2016). To prepare the library, 5' RACE was applied. The instrument was an Illumina HiSeq 2500. The second PCR ran for about 7 to 11 cycles and used a J-beta primer mix along with a sample-barcoded 5' primer. The public reads were reprocessed in TCRdb via fastp at Q25 and MiXCR, keeping in-frame beta chains. Duplicate CDR3 protein sequences are folded into a single record with the most common DNA and genes. For this sample there are 780,000 or so distinct CDR3 sequences; less than 70% appear just once. The ten largest clones represent roughly 37% of the sample. Sequencing was done on a sample of blood. Source of these receptors: a man older than 75 in good health.

The chain is built from TRBV10-3 and TRBJ2-7; the match to TRBD2 covers 7 bases. Germline trimming cut 3 bases from V and 0 bases from J; bases unmatched to any gene: 5. In germline, CDR1 is ENHRY, CDR2 SYGVKD. The CDR3 covers 15 residues. CDR3 bases: TGTGCCATCAGTGACCCTAGCGGCAGCTCCTACGAGCAGTACTTC. Translating gives CAISDPSGSSYEQYF.

This clonotype was counted between two and nine times. The V call is TRBV3-1, the J call TRBJ2-7, with 9 bases lining up with TRBD1. Per germline, CDR1 LGHDT and CDR2 YNNKEL (reference sequence). The CDR3 contains 14 residues. After removal of 2 bases from V and 5 bases from J, the junction contained 4 bases not matched to a gene. CDR3 nucleotide sequence: TGTGCCAGCAGCCAACTACAGGGGGCCCACGAGCAGTACTTC. It translates to CASSQLQGAHEQYF.

This clonotype was found a few times. The chain uses TRBV20-1 and TRBJ2-7, with D perhaps matching TRBD1 or TRBD2 (7 bases each). This CDR3 region has 14 residues. Trimming removed 3 bases at V and 3 bases at J, with 15 bases between. Germline V gives CDR1 DFQATT, CDR2 SNEGSKA (reference sequence). CDR3 bases: TGCAGTGCTAGGGGGGGAGGGGGCCTCTACGAGCAGTACTTC. The encoded protein is CSARGGGGLYEQYF.

This clonotype was found many times. The rearrangement joins TRBV20-1 to TRBJ2-1; no clear D. V was trimmed by 4 bases and J by 7 bases, leaving 11 bases between them. CDR1 DFQATT and CDR2 SNEGSKA come from the germline V gene (reference sequence). This CDR3 is 12 amino acids long. CDR3 protein: CSAMVTVNEQFF. DNA of the CDR3: TGCAGTGCTATGGTGACGGTTAATGAGCAGTTCTTC.

J is TRBJ1-2 and V is TRBV25-1; unclear D gene. Deletions cut 4 bases from V and 8 bases from J, with 8 bases between. Germline V lookup: CDR1 MGHDK, CDR2 SYGVNS. The CDR3 sequence is 11 residues long. In DNA form, the CDR3 reads TGTGCCAGCAGTGGAAGGAGGGGCTACACCTTC. Its translation: CASSGRRGYTF.

The chain carries TRBV5-1 and TRBJ1-1; 7 bases align to TRBD1. The CDR3 consists of 14 residues. V was pared by 5 bases and J by 1 base, with 5 bases of the junction left unmatched. Germline V gene sequence: CDR1 SGHRS, CDR2 YFSETQ. CDR3 loop: CASRATGRNTEAFF. The DNA for the CDR3 is TGCGCCAGCAGGGCGACAGGGAGGAACACTGAAGCTTTCTTT.

This clonotype was recorded only once. The rearrangement uses TRBV5-1 and TRBJ2-1; no clear D gene. This CDR3 has 17 amino acids. Germline values: CDR1 SGHRS, CDR2 YFSETQ. V was pared by 4 bases and J by 0 bases, with 17 bases between. CDR3 bases: TGCGCCAGCAGCCTCATTCAGACGGCGGCCTCCTACAATGAGCAGTTCTTC. Amino acid sequence: CASSLIQTAASYNEQFF.

The chain couples TRBV2 to TRBJ2-3; 9 positions agree with TRBD2. V trimming: 6 bases; J trimming: 2 bases; junction bases outside the gene matches: 18. Germline CDR1 SNHLY, CDR2 FYNNEI. CDR3 length: 19 amino acids. The CDR3 coding sequence is TGTGCCAGCAGGCCCAAAGACGTTGAAGCGGGAGGCGACACAGATACGCAGTATTTT. Amino acid sequence: CASRPKDVEAGGDTDTQYF.

This clonotype was observed a handful of times. The gene calls are TRBV7-9 and TRBJ1-2, with TRBD1 as a possible D gene (5 bases). Germline CDR1 and CDR2: SEHNR and FQNEAQ (reference sequence). The V and J ends lost 1 base and 8 bases respectively, with 14 bases between them. CDR3 length: 14 residues. The CDR3 loop is CASSLEARVEGYTF. In nucleotides, the CDR3 is TGTGCCAGCAGCTTAGAAGCCAGGGTGGAAGGCTACACCTTC.

Concerning this clonotype itself: A clone one base away is much larger, so this may be a read error. The rearrangement links TRBV7-7 to TRBJ2-5; D is perhaps TRBD2 (6 bases). This CDR3 is built from 16 residues. CDR1 is SSHAT and CDR2 is FNYEAQ in the germline V gene (reference sequence). CDR3 protein: CASSPQSGTSQEAQYF. CDR3 nucleotides: TGTGCTAGCAGCCCCCAATCCGGGACTTCACAAGAGGCCCAGTACTTC.